What follows are 5 T cell receptor beta chains derived from one specimen sequenced in a study of T cells in Graves' hyperthyroidism and ophthalmopathy. RNA transcripts gave rise to amplified TCR beta CDR3 regions. The HTBI primer set drove a first-round RT-PCR of the TCR CDR3. MiXCR, applied by TCRdb to the multiplex PCR reads, yields one record per CDR3 protein. In the table there are about 360,000 distinct CDR3 sequences, around 25% of which are singletons. The sequenced sample was blood. The receptors were sampled from a man aged 45-60 years with Graves' hyperthyroidism.

The CDR3 region has the DNA TGTGCCAGCAGGGGGGTGGGGAGAGGCACCGGGGAGCTGTTTTTT. Its protein product is CASRGVGRGTGELFF. The chain carries TRBV28 and TRBJ2-2; D possibly matches TRBD1 or TRBD2 (5 bases each). CDR1 and CDR2 (germline): MDHEN, SYDVKM. V dropped 6 bases and J dropped 4 bases, with 15 bases sitting between them. CDR3 length equals 15 residues. The full variable domain, rest sourced from reference TRBV28 and TRBJ2-2, is DVKVTQSSRYLVKRTGEKVFLECVQDMDHENMFWYRQDPGLGLRLIYFSYDVKMKEKGDIPEGYSVSREKKERFSLILESASTNQTSMYLCASRGVGRGTGELFFGEGSRLTVL.

The chain couples TRBV20-1 to TRBJ2-2; D is unclear. Trimming took off 0 bases at V and 3 bases at J, with 11 bases between the two ends. There are 15 residues in the CDR3. Germline loops: CDR1 DFQATT, CDR2 SNEGSKA (reference sequence). CDR3 region: CSARDWGRDTGELFF. DNA for the CDR3: TGCAGTGCTAGAGATTGGGGAAGGGACACCGGGGAGCTGTTTTTT.

This clonotype was seen only a few times. This rearrangement joins TRBV7-3 to TRBJ2-3; TRBD1 might be the D (5 bases). Trimming removed 5 bases at V and 1 base at J, with 13 bases between. This CDR3 spans 15 amino acids. The germline V gene has CDR1 SGHTA and CDR2 FQGTGA. The CDR3 DNA is TGTGCCAGCAGCCCAATGGGGCTTGGCACAGATACGCAGTATTTT. It is translated as CASSPMGLGTDTQYF.

This chain links TRBV6-2 or TRBV6-3 with TRBJ2-7, with a weak D call TRBD1 (6 bases). Germline-derived CDR1 and CDR2 are MNHEY and SVGEGT. Trimming removed 5 bases from V and 5 bases from J, with 16 bases in between. The CDR3 spans 14 residues. CDR3 loop: CASSKNRDTNEQYF. CDR3 sequence (DNA): TGTGCCAGCAGTAAGAACCGGGACACAAACGAGCAGTACTTC.

V is TRBV2 and J is TRBJ2-3; 10 bases are a match to TRBD1. V gave up 8 bases and J gave up 2 bases; unmatched junction bases: 7. This CDR3 is built from 15 residues. Germline CDR1 and CDR2: SNHLY and FYNNEI. CDR3 sequence: CASVGDRGDTDTQYF. The DNA of the CDR3 is TGTGCCAGCGTGGGGGACAGGGGAGACACAGATACGCAGTATTTT.